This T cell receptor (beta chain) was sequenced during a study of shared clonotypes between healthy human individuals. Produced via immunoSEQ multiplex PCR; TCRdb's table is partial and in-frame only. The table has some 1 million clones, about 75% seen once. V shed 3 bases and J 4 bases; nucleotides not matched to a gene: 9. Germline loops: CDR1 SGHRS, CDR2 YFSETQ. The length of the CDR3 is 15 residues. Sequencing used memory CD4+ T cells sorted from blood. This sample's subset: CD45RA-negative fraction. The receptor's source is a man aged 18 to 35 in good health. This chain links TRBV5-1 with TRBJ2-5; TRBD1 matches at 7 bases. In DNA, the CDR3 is TGCGCCAGCAGCTCCCCAGGGGGTATAGGAGAGACCCAGTACTTC. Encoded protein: CASSSPGGIGETQYF.